The present T cell receptor (beta chain) was sequenced within a study of OX40 agonist ivuxolimab in advanced cancers. Study-level information: The dose-escalation group included hepatocellular carcinoma, melanoma, renal cell carcinoma and head and neck cancer. General study findings and limits: The investigators did not determine what antigen specificity the expanded peripheral T cells had.

Germline V gives CDR1 MDHEN, CDR2 SYDVKM. CDR3 size: 12 residues. V lost 7 bases to trimming and J lost 2 bases, with 8 bases between them. With regard to this clone: The antigen remains unidentified.

TCRdb's copy holds only in-frame clones and misses some; the assay was immunoSEQ multiplex PCR. This sample carries about 89,000 clones, approximately 90% of them seen once, and the ten largest clones take about 0.76%. The source is an adult with an advanced solid tumor such as melanoma, head and neck, liver or kidney cancer. The chain employs TRBV28 and TRBJ1-1; D call uncertain. Here the sequenced sample was CD4+ or CD8+ T cells sorted from blood, taken in a trial of the OX40 agonist ivuxolimab. CDR3 DNA sequence: TGTGCCAGCAAGTGGTATAACACTGAAGCTTTCTTT. Translation: CASKWYNTEAFF.